This T cell receptor (beta chain) is drawn from a study of cytomegalovirus exposure and HLA in healthy donors. Study-wide results and caveats: A later analysis linked a missense variant in DCLRE1C to the trimming of TCR beta V and J genes.

Notes on this clone: What it binds is unknown.

A multiplex PCR was run with 60 Vbeta primers and 13 Jbeta primers. Clones were read by immunoSEQ multiplex PCR, and TCRdb kept only the in-frame ones, dropping some. In all, the sample yields 190,000 or so clones. This CDR3 has 15 residues. Trimming took off 5 bases at V and 1 base at J, with 14 bases between the two ends. Germline loops: CDR1 LNHDA, CDR2 SQIVND (reference sequence). Sequenced sample: PBMCs. The chain joins TRBV19 to TRBJ1-1, with a tentative D call TRBD1 (6 bases). The receptor was isolated from a boy aged 10-17 years in good health and CMV-seronegative. CDR3 in DNA: TGTGCCAGTAGTCCCTTGGACAGAAAGAACACTGAAGCTTTCTTT. As protein: CASSPLDRKNTEAFF.